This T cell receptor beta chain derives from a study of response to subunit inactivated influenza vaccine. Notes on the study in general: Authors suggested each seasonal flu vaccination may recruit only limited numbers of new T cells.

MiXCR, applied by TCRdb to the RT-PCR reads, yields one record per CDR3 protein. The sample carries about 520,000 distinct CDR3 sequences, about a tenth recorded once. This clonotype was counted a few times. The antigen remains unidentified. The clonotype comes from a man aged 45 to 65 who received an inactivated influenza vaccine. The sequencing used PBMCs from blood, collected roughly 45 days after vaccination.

Here the CDR3 reads CASSQGAEPQHF. The CDR3 DNA reads TGCGCCAGCAGCCAAGGGGCGGAGCCCCAGCATTTT. This rearrangement joins TRBV4-1 to TRBJ1-5; the D is unclear. This CDR3 has 12 residues. V gave up 1 base and J gave up 8 bases, with 6 bases separating them. The V gene's germline CDR1 is MGHRA and CDR2 YSYEKL.